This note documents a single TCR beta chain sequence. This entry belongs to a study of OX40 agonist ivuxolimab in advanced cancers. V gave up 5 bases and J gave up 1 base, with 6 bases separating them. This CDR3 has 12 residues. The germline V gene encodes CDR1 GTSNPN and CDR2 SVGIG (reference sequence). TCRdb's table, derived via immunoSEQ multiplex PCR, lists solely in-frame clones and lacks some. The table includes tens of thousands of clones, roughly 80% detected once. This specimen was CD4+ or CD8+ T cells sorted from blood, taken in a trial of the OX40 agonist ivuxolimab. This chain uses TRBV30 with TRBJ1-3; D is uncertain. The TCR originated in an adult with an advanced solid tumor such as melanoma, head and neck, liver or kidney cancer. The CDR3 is CAWAGSGNTIYF. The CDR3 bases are TGTGCCTGGGCGGGGTCTGGAAACACCATATATTTT.